These 23 T cell receptor beta chains were all obtained from the same sample, sequenced in a study of control samples from healthy donors and cancer patients. TCRdb's copy holds only in-frame clones and misses some; the assay was immunoSEQ multiplex PCR. The sample shows 70,000 to 95,000 clones, approximately 90% of them seen only once. What was sequenced was blood. These receptors originate from a woman aged 30 to 39 in good health.

The J gene is TRBJ1-4, the V gene TRBV28; a weak D match, TRBD1 (6 bases). CDR3 length: 15 amino acids. Trimming pared 6 bases from V and 5 bases from J, leaving 16 bases between. Germline values: CDR1 MDHEN, CDR2 SYDVKM. DNA for the CDR3: TGTGCCAGCAGCGGTTCGGACAGCGGAAATGAAAAACTGTTTTTT. Amino acids: CASSGSDSGNEKLFF.

The chain employs TRBV28 and TRBJ1-6; no clear D. The CDR3 has 17 residues. The germline gives CDR1 MDHEN, CDR2 SYDVKM. V lost 2 bases and J 0 bases, leaving 11 bases between the germline ends. The CDR3, as DNA: TGTGCCAGCAGTTTAGCAGACGCAAGCTCCTATAATTCACCCCTCCACTTT. It translates to CASSLADASSYNSPLHF.

The chain employs TRBV5-1 and TRBJ2-2, with TRBD1 matching 10 bases. This CDR3 contains 15 residues. Per the germline V gene, CDR1 is SGHRS and CDR2 is YFSETQ. V gave up 5 bases and J gave up 6 bases; unmatched junction bases: 7. CDR3 protein: CASSPGTGAAGELFF. DNA for the CDR3: TGCGCCAGCAGTCCCGGGACAGGGGCGGCCGGGGAGCTGTTTTTT.

V gene TRBV5-4 combines with J gene TRBJ1-6; no firm D call. With 0 bases removed from V and 2 bases from J, the gap between germline ends came to 9 bases. There are 16 residues in the CDR3. The germline V gene encodes CDR1 SGHNT and CDR2 YYREEE (reference sequence). The CDR3 is CASSLDNRAYNSPLHF. Written as DNA, the CDR3 is TGTGCCAGCAGCTTGGATAACAGAGCCTATAATTCACCCCTCCACTTT.

The chain couples TRBV19 to TRBJ2-7; TRBD1 matches at 11 bases. V lost 3 bases to trimming and J lost 3 bases; unmatched junction nucleotides: 7. The CDR3 loop spans 16 amino acids. Germline CDR1 reads LNHDA; CDR2 reads SQIVND (reference sequence). CDR3 sequence (DNA): TGTGCCAGTAGTATCACTCCGGGACAGGGGGTCTACGAGCAGTACTTC. Translation gives CASSITPGQGVYEQYF.

The chain employs TRBV28 and TRBJ2-2, with D unclear. Trimming stripped 3 bases from V and 6 bases from J, with 8 bases between. The CDR3 totals 13 residues. Germline V gene sequence: CDR1 MDHEN, CDR2 SYDVKM. The CDR3 spells CASSLTVPGELFF. The CDR3 DNA reads as TGTGCCAGCAGTTTGACTGTTCCCGGGGAGCTGTTTTTT.

V usage is TRBV14 and J usage is TRBJ2-7, with unresolved D. Trimming cost V 5 bases and J 3 bases, with 14 bases left between them. The CDR3 extends over 14 amino acids. CDR1 is SGHDN, CDR2 FVKESK, per germline. CDR3 sequence reads: CASSSLIIGYEQYF. The CDR3 nucleotides are TGTGCCAGCAGCTCCTTGATCATCGGCTACGAGCAGTACTTC.

The DNA for the CDR3 is TGTGCCAGCAGCTTAAGCTGGCAGGAATATAATTCACCCCTCCACTTT. It is translated as CASSLSWQEYNSPLHF. The genes are TRBV11-2 and TRBJ1-6, with D unclear. Germline V CDR1 and CDR2: SGHAT, FQNNGV. The CDR3 has 16 residues. V gave up 2 bases and J gave up 4 bases, with 12 bases separating them. The full variable domain, completed using reference TRBV11-2 and TRBJ1-6, is EAGVAQSPRYKIIEKRQSVAFWCNPISGHATLYWYQQILGQGPKLLIQFQNNGVVDDSQLPKDRFSAERLKGVDSTLKIQPAKLEDSAVYLCASSLSWQEYNSPLHFGNGTRLTVT.

J is TRBJ1-5 and V is TRBV7-9, with 7 bases that match TRBD1. Trimming cost V 4 bases and J 2 bases; bases outside gene matches: 5. The CDR3 has 15 residues. Per germline, CDR1 SEHNR and CDR2 FQNEAQ (reference sequence). CDR3 in amino acids: CASSSTGFGNQPQHF. The CDR3 coding sequence is TGTGCCAGCAGCTCGACAGGGTTTGGCAATCAGCCCCAGCATTTT.

Here the CDR3 DNA reads TGCGCCAGCAGCTTGGCTTTAGTAGAGGGGCAGAACACTGAAGCTTTCTTT. Translated, it gives CASSLALVEGQNTEAFF. The chain employs TRBV5-1 and TRBJ1-1; the D gene is possibly TRBD1 (5 bases). Trimming removed 0 bases at V and 1 base at J, with 16 bases between. The CDR3 totals 17 residues. CDR1 is SGHRS, CDR2 YFSETQ, per germline.

This chain uses TRBV19 with TRBJ2-7; the D gene is possibly TRBD1 (5 bases). CDR3 length equals 13 residues. Germline CDR1 is LNHDA and CDR2 is SQIVND (reference sequence). Trimming pared 5 bases from V and 6 bases from J, leaving 14 bases between. The chain's CDR3 is CASSFRQSAEQYF. In nucleotides, the CDR3 is TGTGCCAGTAGTTTCCGACAGTCTGCCGAGCAGTACTTC.

The rearrangement links TRBV19 to TRBJ2-2, with 8 bases fitting TRBD2. In germline, CDR1 is LNHDA, CDR2 SQIVND (reference sequence). The CDR3 loop spans 15 amino acids. J lost 5 bases, V lost 4 bases, and 6 bases had no gene match. CDR3 loop: CASSNAGTRTGELFF. The CDR3 bases are TGTGCCAGTAGTAACGCCGGGACTAGAACCGGGGAGCTGTTTTTT.

This clone was seen just once. V gene TRBV3-1 (or the pseudogene TRBV3-2) combines with J gene TRBJ1-4; 8 bases line up with TRBD1. The CDR3 loop spans 12 amino acids. Germline V gene sequence: CDR1 LGHDT, CDR2 YNNKEL (reference sequence). The J segment lost 11 bases and the V segment lost 5 bases, leaving 4 bases of the junction unmatched. For the CDR3, the DNA is TGTGCCAGCAGCTATCGACAGGGGAAACTGTTTTTT. Translation gives CASSYRQGKLFF.

J is TRBJ1-2 and V is TRBV6-5, with D maybe TRBD1 (5 bases). CDR3 size: 14 residues. Between the trimmed V and J ends, which lost 5 bases and 4 bases, there was a span of 14 bases. Germline V gene lookup returns CDR1 MNHEY and CDR2 SVGAGI. CDR3 sequence: CASSPSRAGYGYTF. Here the CDR3 DNA reads TGTGCCAGCAGTCCTAGCAGGGCGGGCTATGGCTACACCTTC.

The V and J genes are TRBV14 and TRBJ1-1; D remains ambiguous. The CDR3 spans 15 residues. CDR1 is SGHDN and CDR2 is FVKESK in the germline V gene. V dropped 4 bases and J dropped 4 bases, with 16 bases sitting between them. The CDR3 reads CASSPSGGLATEAFF. The CDR3 nucleotides read TGTGCCAGCAGCCCCTCGGGAGGGTTGGCCACTGAAGCTTTCTTT. Drawing the rest from reference TRBV14 and TRBJ1-1, the complete variable domain is EAGVTQFPSHSVIEKGQTVTLRCDPISGHDNLYWYRRVMGKEIKFLLHFVKESKQDESGMPNNRFLAERTGGTYSTLKVQPAELEDSGVYFCASSPSGGLATEAFFGQGTRLTVV.

This clone was recorded a few times. The chain couples TRBV6-5 to TRBJ1-1; 8 nucleotides line up with TRBD1. Per the germline V gene, CDR1 is MNHEY and CDR2 is SVGAGI. The V segment lost 8 bases and the J segment 0 bases; nucleotides outside the gene matches: 5. This CDR3 spans 14 amino acids. The CDR3 is CASETGVMNTEAFF. DNA of the CDR3: TGTGCCAGCGAGACAGGGGTAATGAACACTGAAGCTTTCTTT.

In nucleotides, the CDR3 is TGCGCCAGCAGCCAAGCGAACGCTCCAGGGGCCCCCGGGGAGCTGTTTTTT. Protein product: CASSQANAPGAPGELFF. The genes are TRBV4-1 and TRBJ2-2; D perhaps matches TRBD1 (6 bases). V shed 1 base and J shed 6 bases, with 18 bases lying between them. This CDR3 comprises 17 residues. Germline-derived CDR1 and CDR2 are MGHRA and YSYEKL.

The chain has TRBV7-2 and TRBJ2-3; D call uncertain. The CDR3 is made up of 12 amino acids. CDR1 and CDR2 from the germline V gene are SGHTA and FQGNSA. V was clipped by 5 bases and J by 1 base, with 4 bases between them. CDR3 nucleotide sequence: TGTGCCAGCAGCCCCGGCACAGATACGCAGTATTTT. This encodes CASSPGTDTQYF.

V and J are TRBV9 and TRBJ1-2; no reliable D call. In germline, CDR1 is SGDLS, CDR2 YYNGEE. V was shortened by 3 bases and J by 0 bases, with 9 bases between the two germline ends. The length of the CDR3 is 14 residues. This chain's CDR3 is CASSETGTNYGYTF. CDR3 DNA sequence: TGTGCCAGCAGCGAGACGGGAACTAACTATGGCTACACCTTC.

V is TRBV7-7 and J is TRBJ2-7, with 11 bases lining up with TRBD2. With V trimmed by 3 bases and J by 5 bases, 12 bases remained unmatched. Germline V lookup: CDR1 SSHAT, CDR2 FNYEAQ (reference sequence). The CDR3 has 17 residues. The CDR3 DNA reads as TGTGCCAGCAGCTTGGGTTCGGGACTAGCGGTTCGGAACGAGCAGTACTTC. Translation: CASSLGSGLAVRNEQYF. The full variable domain, in which reference TRBV7-7 and TRBJ2-7 provide the parts outside the CDR3, is GAGVSQSPRYKVTKRGQDVTLRCDPISSHATLYWYQQALGQGPEFLTYFNYEAQPDKSGLPSDRFSAERPEGSISTLTIQRTEQRDSAMYRCASSLGSGLAVRNEQYFGPGTRLTVT.

The CDR3, as DNA: TGTGCCAGCAGCTTTAGCGGGATAGAGAAAAATGAGCAGTTCTTC. The encoded protein is CASSFSGIEKNEQFF. The V gene is TRBV11-1, the J gene TRBJ2-1, with 8 bases identical to TRBD2. CDR1 SGHAT and CDR2 FQDESV come from the germline V gene (reference sequence). The junction had 8 bases not matched to a gene; V was cut back by 3 bases and J by 7 bases. The CDR3 has 15 residues.

CDR3 residues: CASSLYSGANVLTF. The CDR3 DNA sequence: TGCGCCAGCAGCTTGTACTCCGGGGCCAACGTCCTGACTTTC. The chain carries TRBV5-1 and TRBJ2-6; no definite D call. V was shortened by 1 base and J by 4 bases, with 6 bases between the two germline ends. Germline values: CDR1 SGHRS, CDR2 YFSETQ. The CDR3 has 14 residues. The whole variable domain, filled in from reference TRBV5-1 and TRBJ2-6, reads KAGVTQTPRYLIKTRGQQVTLSCSPISGHRSVSWYQQTPGQGLQFLFEYFSETQRNKGNFPGRFSGRQFSNSRSEMNVSTLELGDSALYLCASSLYSGANVLTFGAGSRLTVL.

This sequence joins TRBV28 and TRBJ1-2, with D hard to call. Germline CDR1 and CDR2: MDHEN and SYDVKM. The CDR3 covers 16 residues. V was pared by 11 bases and J by 3 bases, with 25 bases between. The CDR3: CAYYSWEGYSDYGYTF. Written as DNA, the CDR3 is TGTGCCTACTACTCATGGGAGGGATATTCTGACTATGGCTACACCTTC.